The clone carrying this TCR beta chain came up a few times. The source of the sample is a study of CD8 T cells in ankylosing spondylitis. V shed 5 bases, J shed 2 bases, and the junction held 8 bases outside the gene matches. Germline CDR1 reads SEHNR; CDR2 reads FQNEAQ (reference sequence). The CDR3 length is 15 residues. TCRdb fed the 5' RACE reads into MiXCR, producing one record per CDR3 protein. The data show around 210,000 distinct CDR3 sequences, 8.2% seen once. The rearrangement links TRBV7-9 to TRBJ2-7, with TRBD2 matching over 8 bases. The specimen sequenced was blood, either unsorted or a sorted T cell fraction (not recorded which). The TCR sequence derives from a female donor with ankylosing spondylitis or in good health (not recorded which). The CDR3 here is CASSPWVAGTYEQYF. DNA for the CDR3: TGTGCCAGCAGCCCCTGGGTAGCGGGAACCTACGAGCAGTACTTC.